This T cell receptor (beta chain) emerged from a study of T cell responses to AZD1222 COVID-19 vaccine. Study summary: Whether given at about 4 or about 12 weeks, second doses were pooled.

Trimming removed 0 bases from V and 5 bases from J; junction bases left unmatched: 11. CDR1 and CDR2 (germline): SGHVS, FQNEAQ. The CDR3 length is 17 residues. Study conclusions and caveats: Of spike-specific TCRs, nearly half reportedly target regions left unmutated in variants. The study identified only 6 or 7 AZD1222 recipients as seropositive at baseline. Clonal diversity may have been underestimated in mostly white British donors.

Concerning this clone: No antigen is known for it.

Sequencing was performed with immunoSEQ multiplex PCR; in TCRdb, only in-frame clones are kept and a portion is missing. The top ten clones hold roughly 4% of a sample with some 110,000 clones, roughly nine tenths of them seen once. The TCR originated in an adult in good health. The starting material was peripheral blood, obtained on day 0 of AZD1222 vaccination. The genes are TRBV7-8 and TRBJ2-5; the match to TRBD1 covers 8 bases. The CDR3 sequence is CASSLALTGGVSETQYF. DNA for the CDR3: TGTGCCAGCAGCTTAGCGCTTACAGGGGGAGTTTCGGAGACCCAGTACTTC. The variable domain in full, completed from reference TRBV7-8 and TRBJ2-5, reads GAGVSQSPRYKVAKRGQDVALRCDPISGHVSLFWYQQALGQGPEFLTYFQNEAQLDKSGLPSDRFFAERPEGSVSTLKIQRTQQEDSAVYLCASSLALTGGVSETQYFGPGTRLLVL.